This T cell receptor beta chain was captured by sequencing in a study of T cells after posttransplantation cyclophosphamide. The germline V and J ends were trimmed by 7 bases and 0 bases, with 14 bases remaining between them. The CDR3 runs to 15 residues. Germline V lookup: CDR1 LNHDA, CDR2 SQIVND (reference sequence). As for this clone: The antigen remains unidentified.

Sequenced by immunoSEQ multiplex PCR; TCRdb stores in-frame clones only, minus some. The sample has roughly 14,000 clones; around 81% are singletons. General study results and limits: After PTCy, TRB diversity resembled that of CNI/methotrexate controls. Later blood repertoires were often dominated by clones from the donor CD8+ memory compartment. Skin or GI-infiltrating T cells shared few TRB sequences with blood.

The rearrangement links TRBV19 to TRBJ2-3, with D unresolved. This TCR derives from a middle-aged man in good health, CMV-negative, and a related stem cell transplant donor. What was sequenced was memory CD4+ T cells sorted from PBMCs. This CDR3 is CASKPTGSSTDTQYF. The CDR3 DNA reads TGTGCCAGTAAACCGACTGGTTCTAGCACAGATACGCAGTATTTT. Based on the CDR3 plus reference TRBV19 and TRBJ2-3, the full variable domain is DGGITQSPKYLFRKEGQNVTLSCEQNLNHDAMYWYRQDPGQGLRLIYYSQIVNDFQKGDIAEGYSVSREKKESFPLTVTSAQKNPTAFYLCASKPTGSSTDTQYFGPGTRLTVL.